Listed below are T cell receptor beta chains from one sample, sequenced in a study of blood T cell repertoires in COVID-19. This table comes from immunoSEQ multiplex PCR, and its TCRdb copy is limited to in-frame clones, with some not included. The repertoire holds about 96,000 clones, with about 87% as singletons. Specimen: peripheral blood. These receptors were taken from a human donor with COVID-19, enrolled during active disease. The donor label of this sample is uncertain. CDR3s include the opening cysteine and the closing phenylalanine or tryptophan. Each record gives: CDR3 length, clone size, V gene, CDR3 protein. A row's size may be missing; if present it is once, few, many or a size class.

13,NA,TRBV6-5,CASRRTGNQPQHF
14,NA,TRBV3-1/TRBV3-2,CASSQGGPRGGYTF
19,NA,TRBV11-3,CASTHDSRDRGEFNQPQHF
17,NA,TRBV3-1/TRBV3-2,CASSPPLGTRGGGELFF
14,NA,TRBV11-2,CASSRSLPSTEAFF
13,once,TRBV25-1,CASSVGQNYGYTF
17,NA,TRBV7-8,CASSLNAGEGSSYEQYF
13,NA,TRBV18,CASSLTGGNEQFF
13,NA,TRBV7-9,CASSLEGDSPLHF
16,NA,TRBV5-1,CASSSLAGEDTGELFF
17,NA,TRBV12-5,CASGLVPDRGVQETQYF
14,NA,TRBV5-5,CASSLWTGEDEQYF
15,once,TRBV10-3,CAISESQGAWQPQHF
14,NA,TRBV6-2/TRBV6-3,CASSYANSNQPQHF
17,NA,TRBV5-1,CASSLRRVRGLNTEAFF
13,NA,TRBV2,CASSEARLYEQYF
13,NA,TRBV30,CAWSRGGTDTQYF
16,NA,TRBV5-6,CASSYGTGVSGNTIYF
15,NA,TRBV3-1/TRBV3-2,CASSQDIRSTDTQYF
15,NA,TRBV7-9,CASSLVRGENYEQYF
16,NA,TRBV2,CASSEAGAMNTGELFF
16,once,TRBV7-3,CASSPLGGGGANVLTF
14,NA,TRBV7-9,CASRSQGAETEAFF
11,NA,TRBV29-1,CSASLGSGEYF
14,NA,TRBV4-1,CASSQGRANYGYTF
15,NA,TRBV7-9,CASRLSEINTGELFF
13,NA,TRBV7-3,CASSPGLASEQYF
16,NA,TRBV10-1,CASSFGQGGMNTEAFF
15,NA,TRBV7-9,CASSSQDRGPYGYTF
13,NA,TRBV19,CASSIAESSPLHF
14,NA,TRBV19,CASRGQGYVDTIYF
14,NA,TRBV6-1,CASSENPRTDTQYF
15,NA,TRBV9,CASSVRGRGNSPLHF
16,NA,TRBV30,CAWSAGTALTNEKLFF
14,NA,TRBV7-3,CASSTGHDSYEQYF
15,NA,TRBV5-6,CASSAGQGREEKLFF
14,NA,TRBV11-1,CASSLGQGSEKLFF
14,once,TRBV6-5,CASSYSDLGGELFF
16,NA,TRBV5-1,CASSLGQMITNEKLFF
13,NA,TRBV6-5,CASSYSRFDTQYF
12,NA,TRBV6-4,CASSGDFHTQYF